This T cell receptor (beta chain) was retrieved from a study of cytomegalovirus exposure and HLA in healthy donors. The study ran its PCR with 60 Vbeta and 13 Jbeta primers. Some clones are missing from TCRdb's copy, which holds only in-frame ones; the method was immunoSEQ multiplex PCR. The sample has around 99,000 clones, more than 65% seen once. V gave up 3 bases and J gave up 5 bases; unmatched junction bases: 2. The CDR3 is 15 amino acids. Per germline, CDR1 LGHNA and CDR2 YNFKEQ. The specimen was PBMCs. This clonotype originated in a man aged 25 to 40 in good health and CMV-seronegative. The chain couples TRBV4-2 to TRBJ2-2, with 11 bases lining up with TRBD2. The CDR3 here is CASSHSGGETGELFF. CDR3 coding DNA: TGTGCCAGCAGCCATAGCGGGGGGGAAACCGGGGAGCTGTTTTTT.